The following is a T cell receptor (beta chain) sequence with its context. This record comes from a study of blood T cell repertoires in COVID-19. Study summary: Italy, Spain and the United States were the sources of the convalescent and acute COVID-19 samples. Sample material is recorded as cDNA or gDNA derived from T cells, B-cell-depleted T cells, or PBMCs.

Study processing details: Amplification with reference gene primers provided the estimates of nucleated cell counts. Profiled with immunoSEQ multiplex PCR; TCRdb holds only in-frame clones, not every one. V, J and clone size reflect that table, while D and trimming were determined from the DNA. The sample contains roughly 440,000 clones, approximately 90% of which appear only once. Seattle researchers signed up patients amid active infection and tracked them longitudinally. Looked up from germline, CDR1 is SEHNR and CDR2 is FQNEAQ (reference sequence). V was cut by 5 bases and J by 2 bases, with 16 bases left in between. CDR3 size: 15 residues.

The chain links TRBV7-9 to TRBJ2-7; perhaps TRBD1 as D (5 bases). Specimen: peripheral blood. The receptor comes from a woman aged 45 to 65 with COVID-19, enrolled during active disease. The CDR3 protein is CASSKDIGRAYEQYF. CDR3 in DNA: TGTGCCAGCAGCAAGGACATCGGAAGAGCCTACGAGCAGTACTTC.